This TCR beta chain stems from a study of response to subunit inactivated influenza vaccine. Study observations and caveats: The study's authors posited that every seasonal influenza vaccination enlists few new T cells.

This clonotype was counted between two and nine times. The antigen remains unidentified. Germline assignment: CDR1 SGHTA and CDR2 FQGTGA. The CDR3 consists of 16 residues. With 4 bases removed from V and 5 bases from J, the gap between germline ends came to 19 bases. TCRdb re-derived calls from the RT-PCR reads in MiXCR, one entry per CDR3 protein. This table has fewer than 700,000 distinct CDR3 sequences, 10% to 15% appearing once. The receptor's source is a man over 45 who received an inactivated influenza vaccine. The gene calls are TRBV7-3 and TRBJ2-3; D possibly corresponds to TRBD2 (6 bases). The sample in question was PBMCs from blood, obtained around seven weeks after vaccination. CDR3 loop: CASSYGTSREVDTQYF. CDR3 in DNA: TGTGCCAGCAGCTACGGGACTTCGAGAGAAGTAGATACGCAGTATTTT.